This T cell receptor (beta chain) emerged from a study of Graves' ophthalmopathy and Graves' hyperthyroidism. Background on the study: Researchers obtained peripheral blood at initial diagnosis, before any treatment had begun.

Orbital computed tomography, together with clinical symptoms, serum thyroxine, TRAb and thyroid ultrasound, was used for diagnosis. Amplification of the TCR beta CDR3 regions used RNA transcripts (as template). The first round was an RT-PCR with HTBI primers, and the second round was a multiplex PCR. A single record per CDR3 protein comes from TCRdb applying MiXCR to the multiplex PCR reads. The sample yields roughly 170,000 distinct CDR3 sequences, roughly two fifths seen once. Notes on this clonotype: Its specificity is not known.

Study results and limitations: Ophthalmopathy progression prediction by the model yielded a sensitivity of 55% to 71% and a specificity of about 72%.

The material sequenced was peripheral blood. This receptor was obtained from a man aged 30 to 45 with Graves' ophthalmopathy.

CDR3 sequence (DNA): TGTGCCAGCAGCTCTCGGGACAGTCAAGAGACCCAGTACTTC. Protein sequence: CASSSRDSQETQYF. V gene TRBV13 combines with J gene TRBJ2-5, with 7 bases matching TRBD1. The CDR3 totals 14 residues. Germline trimming cut 4 bases from V and 2 bases from J; bases unmatched to any gene: 4. The germline V gene encodes CDR1 PRHDT and CDR2 FYEKMQ (reference sequence).